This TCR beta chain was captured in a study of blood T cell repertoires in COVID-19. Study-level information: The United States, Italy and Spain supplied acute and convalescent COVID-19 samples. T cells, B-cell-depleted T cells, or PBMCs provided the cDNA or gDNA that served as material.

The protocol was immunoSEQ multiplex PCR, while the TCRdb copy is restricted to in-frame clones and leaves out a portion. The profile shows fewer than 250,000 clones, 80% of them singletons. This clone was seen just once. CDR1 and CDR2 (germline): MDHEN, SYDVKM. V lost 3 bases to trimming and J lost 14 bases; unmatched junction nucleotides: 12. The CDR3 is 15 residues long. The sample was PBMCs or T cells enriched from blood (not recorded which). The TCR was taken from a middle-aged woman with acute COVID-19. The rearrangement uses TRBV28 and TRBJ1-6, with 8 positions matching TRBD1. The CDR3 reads CASSFPDRALDALHF. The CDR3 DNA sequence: TGTGCCAGCAGTTTCCCGGACAGGGCGCTTGACGCCCTCCACTTT.